Described below is a single TCR beta chain sequence and its context. This record comes from a study of blood T cell repertoires in COVID-19. Study summary: Sites in the United States, Italy and Spain provided acute and convalescent COVID-19 samples. The cDNA or gDNA used as material had been derived from T cells, B-cell-depleted T cells, or PBMCs.

The V gene's germline CDR1 is SGHTA and CDR2 FQGNSA. V was clipped by 5 bases and J by 2 bases, with 13 bases between them. CDR3 length: 14 residues. Per the original data handling: Estimation of nucleated cell counts relied on the amplification of reference gene primers. The table came from immunoSEQ multiplex PCR; TCRdb's copy has only in-frame clones and leaves some out. The V and J calls and clone size were taken over from that table, and D and trimming were inferred from the DNA. This table has a few hundred thousand clones, 70% to 90% appearing once. The specimen sequenced was peripheral blood. V is TRBV7-2 and J is TRBJ2-7; TRBD2 is a possible D gene (6 bases). The source is a man aged 60-69 years who had recovered from COVID-19. CDR3 sequence reads: CASSRGGLAYEQYF. The CDR3 nucleotides read TGTGCCAGCAGCCGCGGAGGGTTGGCCTACGAGCAGTACTTC.